The 25 T cell receptor beta chains in this list originate from one sample, sequenced in a study of cytomegalovirus exposure and HLA in healthy donors. Data came from immunoSEQ multiplex PCR; TCRdb stores just in-frame clones and leaves some out. The data hold more than 80,000 clones, with about 88% observed a single time. Input material: PBMCs. The receptors here all came from a woman younger than 30 in good health and CMV-seropositive.

V and J are TRBV6-6 and TRBJ1-2; D is ambiguous. This CDR3 has 15 residues. The germline gives CDR1 MNHNY, CDR2 SVGAGI (reference sequence). V gave up 2 bases and J gave up 4 bases, with 14 bases separating them. CDR3 sequence (DNA): TGTGCCAGCAGTTACCGGGTACTCCAGACCTATGGCTACACCTTC. Translation: CASSYRVLQTYGYTF.

The chain links TRBV27 to TRBJ1-2; D unclear. The CDR3 extends over 14 amino acids. Per the germline V gene, CDR1 is MNHEY and CDR2 is SMNVEV (reference sequence). Trimming removed 8 bases at V and 0 bases at J, with 13 bases between. The CDR3 region has the DNA TGTGCCAGCGGGCCAGGATTTTCTAACTATGGCTACACCTTC. The encoded protein is CASGPGFSNYGYTF.

This clone was detected once. The chain couples TRBV2 to TRBJ2-1; possibly TRBD1 for D (6 bases). The CDR3 totals 14 residues. Between the trimmed V and J ends, which lost 6 bases and 1 base, there was a span of 10 bases. The V gene's germline CDR1 is SNHLY and CDR2 FYNNEI. As DNA, the CDR3 is TGTGCCAGCAGGGGACACGGATCCTACAATGAGCAGTTCTTC. Protein: CASRGHGSYNEQFF.

The chain recombines TRBV5-1 with TRBJ1-1, with D unclear. V gave up 7 bases and J gave up 0 bases, with 13 bases separating them. There are 14 residues in the CDR3. Germline V gene data show CDR1 as SGHRS and CDR2 as YFSETQ. The CDR3 spells CASRREMMNTEAFF. The CDR3, as DNA: TGCGCCAGCCGGCGGGAGATGATGAACACTGAAGCTTTCTTT.

The rearrangement uses TRBV4-1 and TRBJ2-3; 9 bases fit TRBD2. This CDR3 has 15 residues. Trimming removed 4 bases from V and 2 bases from J; junction bases left unmatched: 4. CDR1 MGHRA and CDR2 YSYEKL come from the germline V gene. CDR3: CASSRLGLATDTQYF. The DNA for the CDR3 is TGCGCCAGCAGCCGACTGGGACTAGCCACAGATACGCAGTATTTT.

This clone was detected only once. The chain employs TRBV28 and TRBJ2-7, with D possibly matching TRBD1 (5 bases). Trimming removed 6 bases at V and 3 bases at J, with 9 bases between. There are 12 residues in the CDR3. The germline V gene has CDR1 MDHEN and CDR2 SYDVKM. CDR3 sequence reads: CASRRQGYEQYF. The DNA for the CDR3 is TGTGCCAGCAGGAGGCAGGGCTACGAGCAGTACTTC. The variable domain in full, completed from reference TRBV28 and TRBJ2-7, reads DVKVTQSSRYLVKRTGEKVFLECVQDMDHENMFWYRQDPGLGLRLIYFSYDVKMKEKGDIPEGYSVSREKKERFSLILESASTNQTSMYLCASRRQGYEQYFGPGTRLTVT.

The gene calls are TRBV5-6 and TRBJ2-7, with TRBD2 matching over 8 bases. Germline V gene lookup returns CDR1 SGHDT and CDR2 YYEEEE. The CDR3 loop spans 15 amino acids. With 3 bases clipped from V and 2 bases from J, the junction kept 7 bases outside the gene matches. CDR3 sequence: CASSWLTGGPYEQYF. For the CDR3, the DNA is TGTGCCAGCAGCTGGTTGACGGGGGGGCCCTACGAGCAGTACTTC.

The sample holds a few counts of this clone. The gene calls are TRBV2 and TRBJ1-5, with 11 bases aligning to TRBD1. V dropped 6 bases and J dropped 4; count of bases not matched to a gene: 5. CDR1 and CDR2 (germline): SNHLY, FYNNEI. This CDR3 is 15 amino acids long. The CDR3 DNA follows: TGTGCCAGCAGGGACGGGACAGGGGGTAATCAGCCCCAGCATTTT. It is translated as CASRDGTGGNQPQHF.

The chain is built from TRBV5-4 and TRBJ2-6; tentatively, D is TRBD1 (6 bases). The germline V and J ends were trimmed by 2 bases and 4 bases, with 10 bases remaining between them. Per the germline V gene, CDR1 is SGHNT and CDR2 is YYREEE (reference sequence). The CDR3 loop spans 15 amino acids. The CDR3 sequence is CASSFRGSGANVLTF. Here the CDR3 DNA reads TGTGCCAGCAGCTTCAGGGGTTCAGGGGCCAACGTCCTGACTTTC.

The chain is built from TRBV2 and TRBJ2-5; 9 bases are shared with TRBD1. Germline trimming cut 9 bases from V and 4 bases from J; bases unmatched to any gene: 6. Germline assignment: CDR1 SNHLY and CDR2 FYNNEI. CDR3 length: 13 amino acids. The CDR3 sequence: CARDRGEGETQYF. CDR3 nucleotides: TGTGCCAGGGACAGGGGCGAAGGAGAGACCCAGTACTTC.

The rearrangement uses TRBV4-1 and TRBJ1-5, with D possibly TRBD1 on 5 matching bases. Germline CDR1 is MGHRA and CDR2 is YSYEKL. Trimming stripped 1 base from V and 2 bases from J, with 15 bases between. CDR3 length equals 17 residues. The CDR3 is CASSQGGKGGGNQPQHF. The CDR3 DNA reads as TGCGCCAGCAGCCAAGGAGGCAAGGGAGGGGGCAATCAGCCCCAGCATTTT.

This clone was seen just once. The chain couples TRBV11-2 to TRBJ1-2; 7 nucleotides agree with TRBD1. V dropped 4 bases and J dropped 6; count of bases not matched to a gene: 11. CDR3 length equals 15 residues. Germline values: CDR1 SGHAT, CDR2 FQNNGV. CDR3 coding DNA: TGTGCCAGCAGCTCACCTGGACAGGCGAAGAATGGCTACACCTTC. Translating it yields CASSSPGQAKNGYTF.

The chain recombines TRBV6-5 with TRBJ2-7, with TRBD1 as a possible D gene (6 bases). V was shortened by 5 bases and J by 2 bases, with 13 bases between the two germline ends. Germline V gene lookup returns CDR1 MNHEY and CDR2 SVGAGI. The CDR3 totals 14 residues. The CDR3 DNA reads as TGTGCCAGCAGTCCGGACGGGACACCCTACGAGCAGTACGTC. As protein: CASSPDGTPYEQYV.

The CDR3 reads CASSYPGGYGYTF. The DNA for the CDR3 is TGTGCCAGCAGTTATCCGGGGGGCTATGGCTACACCTTC. The J gene is TRBJ1-2, the V gene TRBV27, with a weak D call TRBD1 (5 bases). Germline V gene data show CDR1 as MNHEY and CDR2 as SMNVEV (reference sequence). CDR3 length: 13 amino acids. Trimming pared 4 bases from V and 4 bases from J, leaving 10 bases between.

The chain recombines TRBV10-3 with TRBJ2-3; maybe TRBD2 (7 bases). The CDR3 runs 14 residues. The V end was cut by 0 bases, the J end by 7 bases, with 11 bases between. The germline V gene encodes CDR1 ENHRY and CDR2 SYGVKD. CDR3 region: CAISESKGGNTQYF. DNA for the CDR3: TGTGCCATCAGTGAGTCGAAGGGGGGGAATACGCAGTATTTT.

The rearrangement uses TRBV28 and TRBJ2-2, with 7 bases aligning to TRBD1. CDR1 and CDR2 from the germline V gene are MDHEN and SYDVKM. The CDR3 totals 15 residues. V was clipped by 5 bases and J by 6 bases; unmatched bases: 9. The CDR3 reads CASSKGAQGSGELFF. CDR3 DNA sequence: TGTGCCAGCAGTAAGGGGGCGCAAGGTTCCGGGGAGCTGTTTTTT.

The chain joins TRBV6-4 to TRBJ1-4; 8 bases fit TRBD1. The CDR3 is 13 amino acids. CDR1 and CDR2 (germline): MRHNA, SNTAGT. V was clipped by 10 bases and J by 5 bases; unmatched bases: 6. The CDR3 here is CATPTGANEKLFF. As DNA, the CDR3 is TGTGCCACTCCGACAGGGGCGAATGAAAAACTGTTTTTT.

The rearrangement joins TRBV4-1 to TRBJ2-2, with 9 bases identical to TRBD1. V was pared by 0 bases and J by 4 bases, with 15 bases of the junction left unmatched. The CDR3 length is 20 residues. CDR1 MGHRA and CDR2 YSYEKL come from the germline V gene. In DNA, the CDR3 is TGCGCCAGCAGCCAAGAGGGGATACTACAGGGGGCAATCGCCACCGGGGAGCTGTTTTTT. It encodes CASSQEGILQGAIATGELFF.

The J gene is TRBJ1-1, the V gene TRBV2; a weak D match, TRBD1 (6 bases). Trimming cost V 4 bases and J 5 bases, with 14 bases left between them. Germline-derived CDR1 and CDR2 are SNHLY and FYNNEI. CDR3 length: 14 residues. The CDR3 here is CASSVQGSRTEAFF. For the CDR3, the DNA is TGTGCCAGCAGTGTCCAGGGGAGCCGTACTGAAGCTTTCTTT.

Only a few counts were recorded for this clone. The chain uses TRBV2 and TRBJ1-2, with D maybe TRBD1 (5 bases). V lost 7 bases and J 2 bases, leaving 11 bases between the germline ends. This CDR3 region has 13 residues. The germline gives CDR1 SNHLY, CDR2 FYNNEI. The CDR3 DNA sequence: TGTGCCAGCAATAGACAGTCAAACTATGGCTACACCTTC. It encodes CASNRQSNYGYTF.

The V call is TRBV6-1, the J call TRBJ2-3; TRBD2 matches 11 bases. Losses at the gene ends were 7 bases for V and 2 bases for J; bases not matched to a gene: 2. This CDR3 is 14 amino acids long. Germline V lookup: CDR1 MNHNS, CDR2 SASEGT. The CDR3 reads CASISGGATDTQYF. In nucleotides, the CDR3 is TGTGCCAGCATTAGCGGGGGGGCCACAGATACGCAGTATTTT.

The chain joins TRBV9 to TRBJ1-1; 7 nucleotides match TRBD1. The CDR3 contains 16 residues. Germline lookup yields CDR1 SGDLS and CDR2 YYNGEE. The J segment lost 6 bases and the V segment lost 0 bases, leaving 11 bases of the junction unmatched. In DNA, the CDR3 is TGTGCCAGCAGCGTAGGTCCAGGGGGAGTCGGGGCTGAAGCTTTCTTT. Amino acids: CASSVGPGGVGAEAFF. Full variable domain (missing parts from reference TRBV9 and TRBJ1-1): DSGVTQTPKHLITATGQRVTLRCSPRSGDLSVYWYQQSLDQGLQFLIQYYNGEERAKGNILERFSAQQFPDLHSELNLSSLELGDSALYFCASSVGPGGVGAEAFFGQGTRLTVV.

V gene TRBV2 combines with J gene TRBJ1-5, with 9 bases that match TRBD1. Germline V gene data show CDR1 as SNHLY and CDR2 as FYNNEI. This CDR3 is built from 17 residues. The V segment lost 6 bases and the J segment 0 bases; nucleotides outside the gene matches: 9. CDR3 residues: CASRRDRALYSNQPQHF. The CDR3 nucleotides read TGTGCCAGCAGAAGGGACAGGGCCTTATATAGCAATCAGCCCCAGCATTTT. The variable domain in full, with the rest retrieved from reference TRBV2 and TRBJ1-5, is EPEVTQTPSHQVTQMGQEVILRCVPISNHLYFYWYRQILGQKVEFLVSFYNNEISEKSEIFDDQFSVERPDGSNFTLKIRSTKLEDSAMYFCASRRDRALYSNQPQHFGDGTRLSIL.

This clone occurred once. J is TRBJ2-5 and V is TRBV28; D is perhaps TRBD1 (5 bases). Germline V gives CDR1 MDHEN, CDR2 SYDVKM. V dropped 11 bases and J dropped 5 bases, with 18 bases sitting between them. The CDR3 loop spans 13 amino acids. CDR3 nucleotides: TGTGCCGCAAGGGGTATGACTTCGGAGACCCAGTACTTC. Translating it yields CAARGMTSETQYF.

The V call is TRBV6-1, the J call TRBJ1-2; 9 positions agree with TRBD1. The CDR3 is 11 amino acids. The J segment lost 8 bases and the V segment lost 9 bases, leaving 4 bases of the junction unmatched. Germline V lookup: CDR1 MNHNS, CDR2 SASEGT. CDR3 sequence reads: CARRTGDGYTF. CDR3 DNA: TGTGCCAGACGGACAGGGGACGGCTACACCTTC.